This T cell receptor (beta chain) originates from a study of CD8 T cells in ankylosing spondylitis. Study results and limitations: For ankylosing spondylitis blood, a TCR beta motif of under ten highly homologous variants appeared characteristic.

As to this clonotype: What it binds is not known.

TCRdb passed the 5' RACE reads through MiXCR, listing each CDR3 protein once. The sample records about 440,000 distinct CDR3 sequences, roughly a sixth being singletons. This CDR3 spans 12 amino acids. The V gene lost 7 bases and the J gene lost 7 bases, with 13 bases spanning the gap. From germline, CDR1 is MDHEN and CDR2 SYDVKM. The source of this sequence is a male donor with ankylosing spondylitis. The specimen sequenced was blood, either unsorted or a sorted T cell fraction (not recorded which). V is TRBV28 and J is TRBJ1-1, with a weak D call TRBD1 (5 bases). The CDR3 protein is CASTGVLGEAFF. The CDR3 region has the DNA TGTGCCAGCACGGGGGTCTTGGGTGAAGCTTTCTTT.